The T cell receptor (beta chain) under discussion was sequenced for a study of neurological immune-mediated disorders. Findings of the study overall: When the repertoires were grouped phylogenetically, those of 18 of the 34 multiple sclerosis patients came together in a single cluster of related CDR3 sequences, which points to a possible repertoire-level signature. The greatest TCR clonal expansion appeared in HTLV-1-associated myelopathy and the smallest, falling below healthy controls, in multiple sclerosis. The expanded clones of different subjects shared no CDR3 amino acid sequences (suggesting private repertoires in all groups).

Germline CDR1 DFQATT, CDR2 SNEGSKA (reference sequence). The junction had 6 bases not matched to a gene; V was cut back by 8 bases and J by 9 bases. The CDR3 is made up of 10 amino acids. The team produced cDNA through 5'RACE using 10-nucleotide random UMIs. TCRdb reprocessed the 5' RACE reads with MiXCR, giving one entry per CDR3 protein. The sample carries about 58,000 distinct CDR3 sequences, roughly 2.5% recorded once. Of note for this clonotype: Antigen specificity is unknown. A much larger clonotype is one base distant, so this may be a read error.

The clonotype originates from a man aged 45-65 years with multiple sclerosis. The sample consisted of PBMCs. The V gene is TRBV20-1, the J gene TRBJ2-7; 8 positions agree with TRBD2. CDR3 loop: CSPGGVAQYF. For the CDR3, the DNA is TGCAGTCCGGGGGGGGTTGCGCAGTACTTC.